This is a list of T cell receptor beta chains from one sample in a study of control samples from healthy donors and cancer patients. The protocol was immunoSEQ multiplex PCR, while the TCRdb copy is restricted to in-frame clones and leaves out a portion. This table holds around 100,000 clones, 92% found once. Sequences were obtained from blood. The source of these receptors is a woman aged 18-29 years in good health. Both conserved end residues are part of each CDR3. The order of the fields is J gene, clone size, D gene, CDR3 length, V gene, CDR3 DNA, CDR3 protein. A D gene is named only where the DNA matches it firmly. Clone sizes are given selectively: once, few, many, or a class where the clone is expanded.

>TRBJ2-5|.|.|13|TRBV5-4
TGTGCCAGCAGCTTGTCCCCCCAAGAGACCCAGTACTTC
CASSLSPQETQYF
>TRBJ1-2|.|TRBD1|12|TRBV19
TGTGCCAGCCGGGACAGGGGAAGAGGCTACACCTTC
CASRDRGRGYTF
>TRBJ1-3|.|.|17|TRBV28
TGTGCCAGCAGTTTATTTTTCGCAGGGTCGGCTGGAAACACCATATATTTT
CASSLFFAGSAGNTIYF
>TRBJ1-2|once|TRBD1|14|TRBV6-5
TGTGCCAGCAGGACTACAGGGGGCGTTTTTGGCTACACCTTC
CASRTTGGVFGYTF
>TRBJ2-7|.|TRBD1|16|TRBV24-1
TGTGCCACCAGTGATTCGGGGACAGGCAGCTCCTACGAGCAGTACTTC
CATSDSGTGSSYEQYF
>TRBJ1-5|.|.|13|TRBV30
TGTGCCTGGAGTGAGCATAGCAATCAGCCCCAGCATTTT
CAWSEHSNQPQHF
>TRBJ1-6|.|TRBD1|16|TRBV28
TGTGCCAGCAGTTTATTGGAGGGGGCTTATATTTCACCCCTCCACTTT
CASSLLEGAYISPLHF
>TRBJ1-1|.|.|13|TRBV19
TGTGCCAGTAAGGTATCAGTTAACACTGAAGCTTTCTTT
CASKVSVNTEAFF
>TRBJ1-2|few|.|14|TRBV3-1/TRBV3-2
TGTGCCAGCTCCCAGTGGGGGGGCGATGATGGCTACACCTTC
CASSQWGGDDGYTF
>TRBJ1-2|.|.|15|TRBV7-9
TGTGCCAGCAGCTTAATAGAGCAGGGCGAGGACGGCTACACCTTC
CASSLIEQGEDGYTF
>TRBJ1-1|.|TRBD1|14|TRBV27
TGTGCCAGCAGTTTCACAGGGGGCTCGACTGAAGCTTTCTTT
CASSFTGGSTEAFF
>TRBJ1-6|.|.|15|TRBV27
TGTGCCAGCAGCCCGATGGGGAGTTATAATTCACCCCTCCACTTT
CASSPMGSYNSPLHF
>TRBJ2-3|.|TRBD2|15|TRBV3-1/TRBV3-2
TGTGCCAGCAGCCAAGATGGGCTAGCGGGAGTTACGCAGTATTTT
CASSQDGLAGVTQYF
>TRBJ1-5|once|TRBD1|14|TRBV19
TGTGCCAGTAGTACAGGGACAGGGTATGTGGCCCAGCATTTT
CASSTGTGYVAQHF
>TRBJ2-3|.|.|12|TRBV6-2/TRBV6-3
TGTGCCAGCAGTAAGGTCTTGAATACGCAGTATTTT
CASSKVLNTQYF
>TRBJ1-4|.|.|12|TRBV12-3/TRBV12-4
TGTGCCAGCAGTTTAGGGGGGGAAAAACTGTTTTTT
CASSLGGEKLFF
>TRBJ2-7|once|.|12|TRBV12-3/TRBV12-4
TGTGCCAGCAGCATCGACTCCTACGAGCAGTACTTC
CASSIDSYEQYF
>TRBJ1-6|.|.|15|TRBV14
TGTGCCAGCAGCCCAGATATCATAAGGGGATCACCCCTCCACTTT
CASSPDIIRGSPLHF
>TRBJ2-3|.|.|14|TRBV5-1
TGCGCCAGCAGCTTAGGCAGGGACTCAGATACGCAGTATTTT
CASSLGRDSDTQYF
>TRBJ1-2|once|.|14|TRBV18
TGTGCCAGCTCACCGGCAGGGATCCTTGATGGCTACACCTTC
CASSPAGILDGYTF
>TRBJ1-6|.|.|15|TRBV5-4
TGTGCCAGCAGCTTGGGGGGTATCAATAATTCACCCCTCCACTTT
CASSLGGINNSPLHF
>TRBJ1-5|.|TRBD1|20|TRBV14
TGTGCCAGCAGCCAAGACTCGACAGGGGCCGAAGTTTATAGCAATCAGCCCCAGCATTTT
CASSQDSTGAEVYSNQPQHF
>TRBJ1-1|.|.|15|TRBV6-5
TGTGCCAGCAGTCAAACCGGGACGGTGAACACTGAAGCTTTCTTT
CASSQTGTVNTEAFF
>TRBJ1-1|.|.|16|TRBV1
TGCACCAGCAGAACCTCCAGGGTGAATATGAACACTGAAGCTTTCTTT
CTSRTSRVNMNTEAFF
>TRBJ2-2|once|.|14|TRBV6-5
TGTGCCAGCATTATCAGGGTTGGCACCGGGGAGCTGTTTTTT
CASIIRVGTGELFF
>TRBJ1-5|.|.|13|TRBV5-6
TGTGCCAGCAGTCAGGGTTCAACTCAGCCCCAGCATTTT
CASSQGSTQPQHF
>TRBJ2-3|.|.|13|TRBV5-1
TGCGCCAGCAGCTTGGAAGGGGCAGATACGCAGTATTTT
CASSLEGADTQYF
>TRBJ1-6|.|TRBD1|13|TRBV30
TGTGCGGAGGGACAGGGTTTTGATTCACCCCTCCACTTT
CAEGQGFDSPLHF
>TRBJ2-3|.|.|15|TRBV24-1
TGTGCCACCAGTCGCAGTTTGGGGATCACAGATACGCAGTATTTT
CATSRSLGITDTQYF
>TRBJ1-1|.|.|15|TRBV19
TGTGCCAGTAGTCCGGGTTTCTTTAGGGCCACTGAAGCTTTCTTT
CASSPGFFRATEAFF
>TRBJ1-3|.|.|15|TRBV19
TGTGCCAGTAGTATGTTCTCCTCCTCTGGAAACACCATATATTTT
CASSMFSSSGNTIYF
>TRBJ2-7|once|.|14|TRBV5-6
TGTGCCAGCAGCTTGGTTTGGGGGCTAAACGAGCAGTACTTC
CASSLVWGLNEQYF
>TRBJ2-2|.|.|18|TRBV6-2/TRBV6-3
TGTGCCAGCAGTTACAATACCCGGGGGCAGTACAACACCGGGGAGCTGTTTTTT
CASSYNTRGQYNTGELFF
>TRBJ2-3|.|.|13|TRBV11-2
TGTGCCAGCGCCTCACGGAGGGCGGATACGCAGTATTTT
CASASRRADTQYF
>TRBJ1-2|.|TRBD1|16|TRBV5-6
TGTGCCAGCAAGGTACCCCCGGGACAGGGGGCGAATGGCTACACCTTC
CASKVPPGQGANGYTF
>TRBJ2-7|.|.|13|TRBV2
TGTGCCAGCCGGCAGGGGGGGCTTTACGAGCAGTACTTC
CASRQGGLYEQYF
>TRBJ2-1|.|.|14|TRBV15
TGTGCCACCAGCAGAGGGGGGCCTTACAATGAGCAGTTCTTC
CATSRGGPYNEQFF
>TRBJ1-2|.|TRBD1|14|TRBV5-8
TGTGCCAGCAGCTTGCGAGACAGGGTATCGGGCTACACCTTC
CASSLRDRVSGYTF
>TRBJ2-7|.|.|13|TRBV3-1/TRBV3-2
TGTGCCAGCAGCCATTACGGATCCTCCGAGCAGTACTTC
CASSHYGSSEQYF
>TRBJ1-2|.|.|15|TRBV28
TGTGCCAGCAGTTTCCGTCAGGGTGGTTCCGGTGGCTACACCTTC
CASSFRQGGSGGYTF
>TRBJ2-7|.|TRBD2|15|TRBV6-5
TGTGCCAGCAGCTCACTAGCGGGGCACTCCTACGAGCAGTACTTC
CASSSLAGHSYEQYF
>TRBJ1-1|.|TRBD1|15|TRBV19
TGTGCCAGTAGTAGGACAGGGGCGTCGAACACTGAAGCTTTCTTT
CASSRTGASNTEAFF
>TRBJ1-3|once|.|17|TRBV4-1
TGCGCCAGCAGCCAAGATAGGTCAGGGCCTTCTGGAAACACCATATATTTT
CASSQDRSGPSGNTIYF
>TRBJ2-1|.|TRBD1|15|TRBV5-1
TGCGCCAGCAGCTTGGAGTGGGACAGGCACAATGAGCAGTTCTTC
CASSLEWDRHNEQFF
>TRBJ2-5|once|.|17|TRBV6-7
TGTGCCAGCAGTTACTTTTCAGCAGAACGAAAACAAGAGACCCAGTACTTC
CASSYFSAERKQETQYF